These T cell receptor beta chains were read from a single sample in a study of molecular identifiers for immune sequencing clone quantification. TCRdb analysed the PCR reads with MiXCR anew, one entry per CDR3 protein. The data hold approximately 680,000 distinct CDR3 sequences, with 25% observed a single time. Source material: naive CD8+ T cells from blood, with Jurkat cell RNA spiked in. The receptors come from a human donor in good health. Some libraries in this study had Jurkat cell RNA spiked in. Both conserved end residues are part of each CDR3. The D gene is left open where the match is weak. Clone size is given for some rows only: seen once, a few or many times, or a class if the clone is expanded.

V gene: TRBV12-3/TRBV12-4
D gene: TRBD2
clone size: few
J gene: TRBJ2-1
CDR3 DNA: TGTGCCAGCAGTTCTACTAGCGGGGGGCATCATATAGATGAGCAGTTCTTC
CDR3 protein: CASSSTSGGHHIDEQFF

V gene: TRBV19
D gene: .
clone size: .
J gene: TRBJ2-1
CDR3 DNA: TGTGCCGGTAGTGTGGAGTCCGCACCCCCTTACAATGAGCAGTTCTTC
CDR3 protein: CAGSVESAPPYNEQFF

V gene: TRBV27
D gene: TRBD1
clone size: few
J gene: TRBJ2-7
CDR3 DNA: TGTGCCAGCCGGTTTGTAGGCAGGGGGATTGAGGCCCCCATGGAGCAGTACTTC
CDR3 protein: CASRFVGRGIEAPMEQYF

V gene: TRBV7-9
D gene: .
clone size: .
J gene: TRBJ1-3
CDR3 DNA: TGTGCCAGCATGAGGAGGGACACGGGAAACACCATATATTTT
CDR3 protein: CASMRRDTGNTIYF

V gene: TRBV28
D gene: .
clone size: many
J gene: TRBJ2-5
CDR3 DNA: TGTGCCAGCAGTTTATCAACGGGACCGCAAGAGACCCAGTACTTC
CDR3 protein: CASSLSTGPQETQYF

V gene: TRBV4-1
D gene: TRBD2
clone size: .
J gene: TRBJ2-5
CDR3 DNA: TGCGCCAGCAGCCTGGAGACTAGCGGGGGGGCCGTTCGAGAGACCCAGTACTTC
CDR3 protein: CASSLETSGGAVRETQYF

V gene: TRBV12-3/TRBV12-4
D gene: TRBD1
clone size: .
J gene: TRBJ1-3
CDR3 DNA: TGTGCCAGCAGTACCCTCAGGGGGCGGTCTGGAAACACCATATATTTT
CDR3 protein: CASSTLRGRSGNTIYF

V gene: TRBV7-9
D gene: TRBD1
clone size: .
J gene: TRBJ2-7
CDR3 DNA: TGTGCCAGCAGCTTAGGGACAGGGCTAAGCGAGCAGTACTTC
CDR3 protein: CASSLGTGLSEQYF

V gene: TRBV27
D gene: .
clone size: many
J gene: TRBJ2-5
CDR3 DNA: TGTGCCAGCGGTAACCGGGACCCGACGCCCCAGTACTTC
CDR3 protein: CASGNRDPTPQYF

V gene: TRBV2
D gene: .
clone size: many
J gene: TRBJ2-3
CDR3 DNA: TGTGCCAGTGACCCGGGGAGACTATCCACAGATACGCAGTATTTT
CDR3 protein: CASDPGRLSTDTQYF

V gene: TRBV28
D gene: TRBD2
clone size: .
J gene: TRBJ2-7
CDR3 DNA: TGTGCCACCAAGCGACTAGCGGGACTCTACGAGCAGTACTTC
CDR3 protein: CATKRLAGLYEQYF

V gene: TRBV12-3/TRBV12-4
D gene: .
clone size: many
J gene: TRBJ1-5
CDR3 DNA: TGTGCCAGCGGGGACAGCAATCAGCCCCAGCATTTT
CDR3 protein: CASGDSNQPQHF

V gene: TRBV30
D gene: .
clone size: few
J gene: TRBJ1-5
CDR3 DNA: TGTGCCTGGAGTGAAGGGTATAGCAATCAGCCCCAGCATTTT
CDR3 protein: CAWSEGYSNQPQHF

V gene: TRBV9
D gene: TRBD2
clone size: few
J gene: TRBJ2-3
CDR3 DNA: TGTGCCAGCAGCGTAGACGGGACTATCATTGATACGCAGTATTTT
CDR3 protein: CASSVDGTIIDTQYF

V gene: TRBV29-1
D gene: TRBD2
clone size: .
J gene: TRBJ2-4
CDR3 DNA: TGCAGCGTTGGACTAGCGGGAGGCGGGGACATTCAGTACTTC
CDR3 protein: CSVGLAGGGDIQYF

V gene: TRBV5-4
D gene: .
clone size: few
J gene: TRBJ1-5
CDR3 DNA: TGTGCCACCTCACGGGCTTCCCAGCATTTT
CDR3 protein: CATSRASQHF

V gene: TRBV6-2/TRBV6-3
D gene: .
clone size: .
J gene: TRBJ1-1
CDR3 DNA: TGTGCCAGCAACCTAGAGTTTATAAACTCTGTAGCTTTCTTT
CDR3 protein: CASNLEFINSVAFF

V gene: TRBV27
D gene: .
clone size: .
J gene: TRBJ1-5
CDR3 DNA: TGTGCCAGCAGTTCACGAATTCCGCCCCAGCATTTT
CDR3 protein: CASSSRIPPQHF

V gene: TRBV19
D gene: .
clone size: few
J gene: TRBJ1-5
CDR3 DNA: TGTGCCAGTAGTATAACCGGGAATCAGCCCCAGCATTTT
CDR3 protein: CASSITGNQPQHF

V gene: TRBV29-1
D gene: .
clone size: many
J gene: TRBJ1-5
CDR3 DNA: TGCAGCGTTGAAGGGACGGGGCAAAGCAATCAGCCCCAGCATTTT
CDR3 protein: CSVEGTGQSNQPQHF

V gene: TRBV12-3/TRBV12-4
D gene: .
clone size: many
J gene: TRBJ2-7
CDR3 DNA: TGTGCCAGCAGTTTAAGTTGGGGTTACGAGCAGTACTTC
CDR3 protein: CASSLSWGYEQYF

V gene: TRBV12-3/TRBV12-4
D gene: TRBD1
clone size: many
J gene: TRBJ2-3
CDR3 DNA: TGTGCCAGCAGCGATCCTGGACAGGGGGCGCCGAATGATACGCAGTATTTT
CDR3 protein: CASSDPGQGAPNDTQYF

V gene: TRBV20-1
D gene: TRBD2
clone size: once
J gene: TRBJ2-3
CDR3 DNA: TGCAGAGCACCGGGTGAGGCGGGAGGGTTCGTAGATACGCAGTATTTT
CDR3 protein: CRAPGEAGGFVDTQYF

V gene: TRBV11-3
D gene: .
clone size: .
J gene: TRBJ1-1
CDR3 DNA: TGTGCCAGCAGCTTAGGTCACAGGGCTGAAGCTTTCTTT
CDR3 protein: CASSLGHRAEAFF

V gene: TRBV6-1
D gene: .
clone size: many
J gene: TRBJ1-6
CDR3 DNA: TGTGCCAGCACTAACAGCGGTCCCCTCCACTTT
CDR3 protein: CASTNSGPLHF

V gene: TRBV6-5
D gene: .
clone size: many
J gene: TRBJ1-2
CDR3 DNA: TGTGCCAGCAGTTACACTTCACAGGGATTCGGCTATGGCTACACCTTC
CDR3 protein: CASSYTSQGFGYGYTF

V gene: TRBV18
D gene: .
clone size: .
J gene: TRBJ2-1
CDR3 DNA: TGTGCCAGCTCACCACCGACCTGGACCCCTATCTCGGAGCAGTTCTTC
CDR3 protein: CASSPPTWTPISEQFF

V gene: TRBV6-1
D gene: TRBD1
clone size: few
J gene: TRBJ2-3
CDR3 DNA: TGTGCCAGCAGTGGACGCAGGGGGCTTGGCACAGATACGCAGTATTTT
CDR3 protein: CASSGRRGLGTDTQYF

V gene: TRBV12-3/TRBV12-4
D gene: TRBD2
clone size: once
J gene: TRBJ2-1
CDR3 DNA: TGTGCCAGCAGTTTGATAAGCGGGGGCGTTTCATCCTACAATGAGCAGTTCTTC
CDR3 protein: CASSLISGGVSSYNEQFF

V gene: TRBV6-5
D gene: .
clone size: many
J gene: TRBJ1-5
CDR3 DNA: TGTGCCAGCAGTTCCTACTCCTGGACATCGGGGGTCGGGGCCCAGCATTTT
CDR3 protein: CASSSYSWTSGVGAQHF

V gene: TRBV7-6
D gene: TRBD1
clone size: .
J gene: TRBJ2-3
CDR3 DNA: TGTGCCAGCAGCCTCAAACAGGGGCCCCGCGCAGATACGCAGTATTTT
CDR3 protein: CASSLKQGPRADTQYF

V gene: TRBV4-3
D gene: .
clone size: few
J gene: TRBJ1-2
CDR3 DNA: TGCGCCAGCAGCCAAGATAGGAGGGACGGTGGCTACACCTTC
CDR3 protein: CASSQDRRDGGYTF

V gene: TRBV4-1
D gene: .
clone size: .
J gene: TRBJ1-2
CDR3 DNA: TGCGCCAGCAGCCACGACTCGACAACGCGGGATTCTTTGGACCATGGCTACACCTTC
CDR3 protein: CASSHDSTTRDSLDHGYTF

V gene: TRBV20-1
D gene: .
clone size: few
J gene: TRBJ1-2
CDR3 DNA: TGCAGTGCTAGAGGGACGGACTATGGCTACACCTTC
CDR3 protein: CSARGTDYGYTF

V gene: TRBV4-3
D gene: .
clone size: many
J gene: TRBJ1-1
CDR3 DNA: TGCGCCAGCAGCCAAACAGACAGCGGCGCTGAAGCTTTCTTT
CDR3 protein: CASSQTDSGAEAFF

V gene: TRBV28
D gene: .
clone size: once
J gene: TRBJ2-4
CDR3 DNA: TGTGCCAGCAGTTCCGGCCCAATCATTCAGTACTTC
CDR3 protein: CASSSGPIIQYF

V gene: TRBV7-9
D gene: .
clone size: .
J gene: TRBJ2-7
CDR3 DNA: TGTGCCAGCAGCTTAGGCAGGGAGCCCTACGAGCAGTACTTC
CDR3 protein: CASSLGREPYEQYF

V gene: TRBV7-6
D gene: TRBD1
clone size: .
J gene: TRBJ2-7
CDR3 DNA: TGTGCCAGCAGCCTCAGCACTACAGGGGCTGCTTACGAGCAGTACTTC
CDR3 protein: CASSLSTTGAAYEQYF

V gene: TRBV13
D gene: .
clone size: once
J gene: TRBJ2-3
CDR3 DNA: TGTGCCAGCAGCTTAGGACTTTCCGCAGATACGCAGTATTTT
CDR3 protein: CASSLGLSADTQYF

V gene: TRBV5-1
D gene: .
clone size: .
J gene: TRBJ1-1
CDR3 DNA: TGCGCCAGCAACTTCAACGGTCGCAAGGACACCGAAGCTTTCTTT
CDR3 protein: CASNFNGRKDTEAFF

V gene: TRBV11-2
D gene: TRBD1
clone size: few
J gene: TRBJ2-7
CDR3 DNA: TGTGCCAGCAGCACTCCGGGACAGGGCTCCTCCGAGCAGTACTTC
CDR3 protein: CASSTPGQGSSEQYF

V gene: TRBV7-6
D gene: .
clone size: few
J gene: TRBJ1-5
CDR3 DNA: TGTGCCAGCAGCTTAGTGCCAGGGGGCAATCAGCCCCAGCATTTT
CDR3 protein: CASSLVPGGNQPQHF

V gene: TRBV4-1
D gene: .
clone size: .
J gene: TRBJ2-5
CDR3 DNA: TGCGCCAGCAGCCAAATACAGGGAAGATGGGAGACCCAGTACTTC
CDR3 protein: CASSQIQGRWETQYF

V gene: TRBV13
D gene: .
clone size: .
J gene: TRBJ1-1
CDR3 DNA: TGCGCCAGCGGCCTGGATTGGGGGATGACTGGAGCTTTCTTT
CDR3 protein: CASGLDWGMTGAFF

V gene: TRBV29-1
D gene: TRBD2
clone size: many
J gene: TRBJ2-7
CDR3 DNA: TGCAGCGTTCCCGCTAGCGGGAGTGCGTACGAGCAGTACTTC
CDR3 protein: CSVPASGSAYEQYF

V gene: TRBV12-3/TRBV12-4
D gene: .
clone size: .
J gene: TRBJ1-4
CDR3 DNA: TGTGCCAGCAGTTTAGCGCAGACTAATGAAAAACTGTTTTTT
CDR3 protein: CASSLAQTNEKLFF

V gene: TRBV28
D gene: .
clone size: .
J gene: TRBJ1-2
CDR3 DNA: TGTGCCAGCAGTTTAACCCCGGCAGGGGAGGTTAACTATGGCTACACCTTC
CDR3 protein: CASSLTPAGEVNYGYTF

V gene: TRBV4-1
D gene: .
clone size: .
J gene: TRBJ2-5
CDR3 DNA: TGCGCCAGCAGCCAAGACCGGGATACGGAGACCCAGTACTTC
CDR3 protein: CASSQDRDTETQYF

V gene: TRBV12-3/TRBV12-4
D gene: .
clone size: few
J gene: TRBJ2-2
CDR3 DNA: TGTGCCAGCAGTTTGCAGGACAAGGGCACCGGGGAGCTGTTTTTT
CDR3 protein: CASSLQDKGTGELFF

V gene: TRBV7-9
D gene: .
clone size: few
J gene: TRBJ1-5
CDR3 DNA: TGTGCCAGCAGCTTAGGGGATCAAAGCAATCAGCCCCAGCATTTT
CDR3 protein: CASSLGDQSNQPQHF

V gene: TRBV6-1
D gene: .
clone size: many
J gene: TRBJ2-1
CDR3 DNA: TGTGCCAGCAGTGAATTAACTATGGGCGCTGAGCAGTTCTTC
CDR3 protein: CASSELTMGAEQFF

V gene: TRBV27
D gene: .
clone size: .
J gene: TRBJ2-5
CDR3 DNA: TGTGCCAGCAGTCCCGAGGGGGTACTGGAGACCCAGTACTTC
CDR3 protein: CASSPEGVLETQYF

V gene: TRBV4-2
D gene: .
clone size: .
J gene: TRBJ2-1
CDR3 DNA: TGTGCCAGCAGCCAAACTATAGCCTCACCCTACAATGAGCAGTTCTTC
CDR3 protein: CASSQTIASPYNEQFF

V gene: TRBV28
D gene: .
clone size: many
J gene: TRBJ2-5
CDR3 DNA: TGTGCCAGCAGTCCCCAGGGACTCGATAAAGAGACCCAGTACTTC
CDR3 protein: CASSPQGLDKETQYF

V gene: TRBV28
D gene: .
clone size: few
J gene: TRBJ1-3
CDR3 DNA: TGTGCCAGCAGTTTATCCCCACAGGGATCTGGAAACACCATATATTTT
CDR3 protein: CASSLSPQGSGNTIYF